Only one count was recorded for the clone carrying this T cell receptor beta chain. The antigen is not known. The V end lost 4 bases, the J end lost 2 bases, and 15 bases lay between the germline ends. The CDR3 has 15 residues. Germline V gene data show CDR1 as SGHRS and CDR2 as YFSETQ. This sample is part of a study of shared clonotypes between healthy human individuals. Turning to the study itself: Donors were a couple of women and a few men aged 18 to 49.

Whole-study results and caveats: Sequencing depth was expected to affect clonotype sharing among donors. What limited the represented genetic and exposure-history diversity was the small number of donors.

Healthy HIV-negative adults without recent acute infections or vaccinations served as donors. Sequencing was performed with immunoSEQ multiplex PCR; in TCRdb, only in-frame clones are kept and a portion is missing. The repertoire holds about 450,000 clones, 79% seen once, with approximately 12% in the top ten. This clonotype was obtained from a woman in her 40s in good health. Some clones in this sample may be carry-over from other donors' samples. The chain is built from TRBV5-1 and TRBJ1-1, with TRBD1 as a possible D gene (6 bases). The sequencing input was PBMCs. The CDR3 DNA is TGCGCCAGCAGCCCTGACAGGCTACTCAACACTGAAGCTTTCTTT. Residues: CASSPDRLLNTEAFF.